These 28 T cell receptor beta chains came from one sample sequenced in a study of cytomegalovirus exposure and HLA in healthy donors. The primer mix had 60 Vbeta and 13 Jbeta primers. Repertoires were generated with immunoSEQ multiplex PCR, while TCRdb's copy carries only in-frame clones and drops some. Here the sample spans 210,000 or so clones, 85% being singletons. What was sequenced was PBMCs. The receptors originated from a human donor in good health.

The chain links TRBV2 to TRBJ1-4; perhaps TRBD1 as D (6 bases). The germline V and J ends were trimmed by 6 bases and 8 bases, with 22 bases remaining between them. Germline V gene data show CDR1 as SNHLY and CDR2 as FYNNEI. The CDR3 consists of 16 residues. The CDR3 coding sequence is TGTGCCAGCAGGAAAGCGACTACAGGGCGGGTAGAAAAACTGTTTTTT. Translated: CASRKATTGRVEKLFF.

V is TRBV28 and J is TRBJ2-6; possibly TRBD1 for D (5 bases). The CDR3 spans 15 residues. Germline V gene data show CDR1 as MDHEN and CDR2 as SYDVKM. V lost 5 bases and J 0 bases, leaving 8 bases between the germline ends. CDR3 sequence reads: CASSRTHSGANVLTF. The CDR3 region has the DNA TGTGCCAGCAGTCGGACACACTCTGGGGCCAACGTCCTGACTTTC.

The CDR3 region is CASSSQGGHTEAFF. In DNA, the CDR3 is TGTGCCAGCAGTAGCCAAGGGGGCCACACTGAAGCTTTCTTT. The chain employs TRBV6-1 and TRBJ1-1; TRBD1 matches at 7 bases. Germline-derived CDR1 and CDR2 are MNHNS and SASEGT. The CDR3 covers 14 residues. Trimming at V came to 5 bases and at J to 3 bases, leaving 6 bases not matched to a gene.

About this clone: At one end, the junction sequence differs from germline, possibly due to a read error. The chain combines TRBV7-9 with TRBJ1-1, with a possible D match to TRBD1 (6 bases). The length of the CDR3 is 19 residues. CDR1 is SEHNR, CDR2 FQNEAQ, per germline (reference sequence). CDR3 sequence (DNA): TGTTCCAGCAGCTTAGCGTTATTGCAGGGGCAACGATTGAACACTGAAGCTTTCTTT. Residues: CSSSLALLQGQRLNTEAFF.

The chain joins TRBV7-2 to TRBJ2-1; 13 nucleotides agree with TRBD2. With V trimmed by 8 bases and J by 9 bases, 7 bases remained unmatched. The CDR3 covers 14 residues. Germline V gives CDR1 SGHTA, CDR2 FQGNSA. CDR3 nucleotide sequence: TGTGCCAGCCAGGGACTAGCGGGACTGAGTGAGCAGTTCTTC. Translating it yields CASQGLAGLSEQFF. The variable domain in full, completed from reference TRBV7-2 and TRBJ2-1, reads GAGVSQSPSNKVTEKGKDVELRCDPISGHTALYWYRQSLGQGLEFLIYFQGNSAPDKSGLPSDRFSAERTGGSVSTLTIQRTQQEDSAVYLCASQGLAGLSEQFFGPGTRLTVL.

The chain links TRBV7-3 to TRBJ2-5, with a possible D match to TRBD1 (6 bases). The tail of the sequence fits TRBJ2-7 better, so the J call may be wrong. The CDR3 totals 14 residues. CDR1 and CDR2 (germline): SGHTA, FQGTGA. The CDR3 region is CASSLDGGLNEQYF. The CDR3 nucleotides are TGTGCCAGCAGCTTGGATGGGGGCTTGAACGAGCAGTACTTC.

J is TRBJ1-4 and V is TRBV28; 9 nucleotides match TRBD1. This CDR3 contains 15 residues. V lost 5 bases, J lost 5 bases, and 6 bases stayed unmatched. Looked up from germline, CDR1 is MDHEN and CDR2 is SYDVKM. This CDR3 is CASSPAGTGNEKLFF. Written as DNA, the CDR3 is TGTGCCAGCAGTCCCGCCGGGACAGGGAATGAAAAACTGTTTTTT.

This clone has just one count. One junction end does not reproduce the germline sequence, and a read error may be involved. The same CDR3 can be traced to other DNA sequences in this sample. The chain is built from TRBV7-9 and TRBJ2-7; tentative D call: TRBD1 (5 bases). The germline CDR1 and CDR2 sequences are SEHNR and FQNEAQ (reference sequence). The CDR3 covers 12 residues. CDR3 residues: CASSFRVSEQYF. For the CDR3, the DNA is TGTGCTAGCAGCTTCAGGGTAAGCGAGCAGTACTTC. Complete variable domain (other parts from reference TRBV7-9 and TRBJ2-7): DTGVSQNPRHKITKRGQNVTFRCDPISEHNRLYWYRQTLGQGPEFLTYFQNEAQLEKSRLLSDRFSAERPKGSFSTLEIQRTEQGDSAMYLCASSFRVSEQYFGPGTRLTVT.

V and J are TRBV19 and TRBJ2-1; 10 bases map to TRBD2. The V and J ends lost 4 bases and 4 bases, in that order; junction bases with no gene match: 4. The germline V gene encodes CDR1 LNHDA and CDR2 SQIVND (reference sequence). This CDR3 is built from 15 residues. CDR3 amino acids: CASSTAGGSYNEQFF. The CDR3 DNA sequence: TGTGCCAGTAGTACAGCGGGAGGGTCATACAATGAGCAGTTCTTC. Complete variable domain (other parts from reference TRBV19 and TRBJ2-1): DGGITQSPKYLFRKEGQNVTLSCEQNLNHDAMYWYRQDPGQGLRLIYYSQIVNDFQKGDIAEGYSVSREKKESFPLTVTSAQKNPTAFYLCASSTAGGSYNEQFFGPGTRLTVL.

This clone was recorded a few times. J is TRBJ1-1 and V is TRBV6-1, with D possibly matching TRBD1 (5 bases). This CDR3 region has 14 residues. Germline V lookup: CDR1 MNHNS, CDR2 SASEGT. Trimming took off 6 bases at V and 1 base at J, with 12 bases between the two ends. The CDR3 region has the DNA TGTGCCAGCAGCCGGGAGGGGACGAACACTGAAGCTTTCTTT. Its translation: CASSREGTNTEAFF.

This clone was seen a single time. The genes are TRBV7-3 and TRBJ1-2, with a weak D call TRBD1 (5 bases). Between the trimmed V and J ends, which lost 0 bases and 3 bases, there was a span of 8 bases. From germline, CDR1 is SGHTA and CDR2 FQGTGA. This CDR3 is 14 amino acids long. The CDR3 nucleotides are TGTGCCAGCAGCTTAACTGGCAGGGACTATGGCTACACCTTC. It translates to CASSLTGRDYGYTF. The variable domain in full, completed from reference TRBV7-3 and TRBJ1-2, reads GAGVSQTPSNKVTEKGKYVELRCDPISGHTALYWYRQSLGQGPEFLIYFQGTGAADDSGLPNDRFFAVRPEGSVSTLKIQRTERGDSAVYLCASSLTGRDYGYTFGSGTRLTVV.

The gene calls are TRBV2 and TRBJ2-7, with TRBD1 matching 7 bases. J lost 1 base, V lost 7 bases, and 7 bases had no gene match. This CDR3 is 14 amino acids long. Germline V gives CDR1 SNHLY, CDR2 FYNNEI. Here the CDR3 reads CASNWDRTSYEQYF. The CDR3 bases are TGTGCCAGCAATTGGGACAGAACATCCTACGAGCAGTACTTC.

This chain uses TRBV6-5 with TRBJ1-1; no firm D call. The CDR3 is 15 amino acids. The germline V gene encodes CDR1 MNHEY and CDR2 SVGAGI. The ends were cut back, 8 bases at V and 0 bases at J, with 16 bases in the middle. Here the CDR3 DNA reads TGTGCCAGCCTTCACCGGGGAGTCTTGAACACTGAAGCTTTCTTT. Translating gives CASLHRGVLNTEAFF.

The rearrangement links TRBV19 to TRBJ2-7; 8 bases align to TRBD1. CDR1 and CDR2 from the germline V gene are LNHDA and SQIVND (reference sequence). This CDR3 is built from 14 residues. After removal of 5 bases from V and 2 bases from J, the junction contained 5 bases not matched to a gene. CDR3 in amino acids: CASSVRTGTYEQYF. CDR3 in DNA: TGTGCCAGTAGTGTAAGGACAGGGACCTACGAGCAGTACTTC.

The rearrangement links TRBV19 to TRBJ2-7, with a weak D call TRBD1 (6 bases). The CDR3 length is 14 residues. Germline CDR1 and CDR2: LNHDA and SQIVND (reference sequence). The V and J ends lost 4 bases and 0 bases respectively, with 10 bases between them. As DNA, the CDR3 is TGTGCCAGTAGTAGACAGGAAAGCTCCTACGAGCAGTACTTC. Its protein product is CASSRQESSYEQYF.

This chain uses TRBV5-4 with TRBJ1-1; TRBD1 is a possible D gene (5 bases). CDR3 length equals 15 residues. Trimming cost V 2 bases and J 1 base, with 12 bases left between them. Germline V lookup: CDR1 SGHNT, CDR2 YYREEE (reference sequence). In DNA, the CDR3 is TGTGCCAGCAGCTTACCGGGACTGAAGAACACTGAAGCTTTCTTT. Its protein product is CASSLPGLKNTEAFF. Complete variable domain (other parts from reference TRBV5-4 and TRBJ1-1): ETGVTQSPTHLIKTRGQQVTLRCSSQSGHNTVSWYQQALGQGPQFIFQYYREEENGRGNFPPRFSGLQFPNYSSELNVNALELDDSALYLCASSLPGLKNTEAFFGQGTRLTVV.

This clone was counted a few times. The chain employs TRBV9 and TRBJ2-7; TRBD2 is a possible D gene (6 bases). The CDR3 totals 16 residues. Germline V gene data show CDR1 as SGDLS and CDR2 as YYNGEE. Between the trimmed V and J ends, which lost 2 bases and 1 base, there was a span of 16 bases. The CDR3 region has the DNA TGTGCCAGCAGCGTGGGGGAAGGGACTGGATCCTACGAGCAGTACTTC. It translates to CASSVGEGTGSYEQYF.

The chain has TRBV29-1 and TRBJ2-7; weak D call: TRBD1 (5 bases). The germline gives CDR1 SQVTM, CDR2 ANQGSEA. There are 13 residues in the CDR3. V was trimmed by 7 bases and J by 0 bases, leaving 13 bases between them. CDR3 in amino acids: CSAFDRGSYEQYF. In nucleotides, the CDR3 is TGCAGCGCCTTCGACAGAGGCTCCTACGAGCAGTACTTC.

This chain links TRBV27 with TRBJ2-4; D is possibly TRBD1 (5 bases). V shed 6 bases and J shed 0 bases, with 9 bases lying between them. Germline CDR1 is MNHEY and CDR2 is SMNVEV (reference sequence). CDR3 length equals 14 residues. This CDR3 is CASSPTAAKNIQYF. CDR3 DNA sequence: TGTGCCAGCAGCCCGACAGCAGCCAAAAACATTCAGTACTTC.

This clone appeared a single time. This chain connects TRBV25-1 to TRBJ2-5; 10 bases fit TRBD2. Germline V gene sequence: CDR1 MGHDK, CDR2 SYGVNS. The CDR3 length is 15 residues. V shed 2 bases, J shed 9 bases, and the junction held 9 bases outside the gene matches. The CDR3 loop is CASSEGGLAVWPQYF. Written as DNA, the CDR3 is TGTGCCAGCAGTGAAGGAGGACTAGCGGTTTGGCCCCAGTACTTC.

Written as DNA, the CDR3 is TGTGCCAGCACTTACGCCACAGGGAACACTGAAGCTTTCTTT. Residues: CASTYATGNTEAFF. The rearrangement links TRBV2 to TRBJ1-1, with a possible D match to TRBD1 (5 bases). Trimming stripped 7 bases from V and 1 base from J, with 13 bases between. Per the germline V gene, CDR1 is SNHLY and CDR2 is FYNNEI. The CDR3 spans 14 residues.

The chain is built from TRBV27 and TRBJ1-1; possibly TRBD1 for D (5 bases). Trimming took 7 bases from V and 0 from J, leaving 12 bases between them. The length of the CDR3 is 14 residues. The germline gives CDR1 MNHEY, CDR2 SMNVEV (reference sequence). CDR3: CASNVDRLNTEAFF. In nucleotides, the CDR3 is TGTGCCAGCAACGTAGACAGATTGAACACTGAAGCTTTCTTT.

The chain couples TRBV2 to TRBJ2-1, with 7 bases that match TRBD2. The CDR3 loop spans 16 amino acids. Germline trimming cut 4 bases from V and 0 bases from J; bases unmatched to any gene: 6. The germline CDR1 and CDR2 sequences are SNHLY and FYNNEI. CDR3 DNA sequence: TGTGCCAGCAGTGGGGGGGGGTCTGGCTCCTACAATGAGCAGTTCTTC. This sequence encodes CASSGGGSGSYNEQFF.

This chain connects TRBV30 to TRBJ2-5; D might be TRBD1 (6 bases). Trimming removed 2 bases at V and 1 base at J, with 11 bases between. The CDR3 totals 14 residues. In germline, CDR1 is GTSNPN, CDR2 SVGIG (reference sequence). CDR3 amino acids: CAWSRTGSQETQYF. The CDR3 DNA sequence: TGTGCCTGGAGTAGAACAGGGTCCCAAGAGACCCAGTACTTC.

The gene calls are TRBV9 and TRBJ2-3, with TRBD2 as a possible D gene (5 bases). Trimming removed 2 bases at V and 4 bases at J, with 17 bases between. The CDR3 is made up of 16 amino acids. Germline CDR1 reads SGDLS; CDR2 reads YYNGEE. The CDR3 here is CASSVLSALASDTQYF. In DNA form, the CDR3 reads TGTGCCAGCAGCGTGTTGTCGGCGCTAGCCTCAGATACGCAGTATTTT.

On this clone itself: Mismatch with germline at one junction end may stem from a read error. The CDR3 reads CASSLGLAGALETQYF. The CDR3 DNA is TGTGCTAGCAGCTTAGGACTAGCGGGAGCCTTGGAGACCCAGTACTTC. V usage is TRBV7-7 and J usage is TRBJ2-5; 13 bases map to TRBD2. The CDR3 extends over 16 amino acids. CDR1 is SSHAT, CDR2 FNYEAQ, per germline (reference sequence).

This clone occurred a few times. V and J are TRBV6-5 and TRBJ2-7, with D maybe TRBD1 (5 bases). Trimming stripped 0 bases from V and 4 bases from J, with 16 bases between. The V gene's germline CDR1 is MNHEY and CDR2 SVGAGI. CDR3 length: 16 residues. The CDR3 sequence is CASSYSLGRRTYEQYF. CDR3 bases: TGTGCCAGCAGTTACTCTCTGGGGCGGCGGACGTACGAGCAGTACTTC.

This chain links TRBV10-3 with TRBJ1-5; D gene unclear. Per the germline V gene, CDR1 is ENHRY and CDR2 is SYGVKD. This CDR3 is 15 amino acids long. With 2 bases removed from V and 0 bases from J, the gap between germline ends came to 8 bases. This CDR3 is CAISEGRFSNQPQHF. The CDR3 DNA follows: TGTGCCATCAGTGAGGGCCGTTTTAGCAATCAGCCCCAGCATTTT.